Listed below are T cell receptor beta chains from one sample, sequenced in a study of T cell clusters in autoimmune cytopenias. For each CDR3 protein, TCRdb gives one entry from its re-call of the multiplex PCR reads, without DNA. In total, the table holds about 14,000 distinct CDR3 sequences. These data are also associated with another study on T cell repertoires in aging, cancer and after chemotherapy.

Sample: peripheral blood. Receptors were obtained from a human donor in good health. The CDR3 runs from the conserved cysteine through the conserved F or W. Fields, in order: clone size, J gene, V gene, CDR3 protein. Only part of the rows carry a size: once, few, many, or a class if the clone is expanded.

-	TRBJ2-7	TRBV6-2/TRBV6-3	CASSAEGGLSEGRLTYEQYF
-	TRBJ2-3	TRBV27	CASSRTSGTSTDTQYF
-	TRBJ1-2	TRBV19	CASSPTGTPSRSRGYTF
-	TRBJ2-7	TRBV18	CASSNGASYEQYF
-	TRBJ2-3	TRBV27	CASMDYGGQFGTDTQYF
medium-sized	TRBJ2-3	TRBV11-3	CASSLGGLTLSLTDTQYF
-	TRBJ2-1	TRBV6-8	CASSYDRASYNEQFF
-	TRBJ2-7	TRBV11-3	CASKLTSLAGSYEQYF
medium-sized	TRBJ1-3	TRBV6-1	CASSEAEGSGNTIYF
-	TRBJ2-1	TRBV19	CASSRTSGSSYNEQFF
-	TRBJ1-6	TRBV30	CASSLDSLNSPLHF
-	TRBJ1-5	TRBV19	CASSTTNRGNQPQHF
-	TRBJ1-1	TRBV19	CASFSRDRGDPGAFF
-	TRBJ2-7	TRBV6-2/TRBV6-3	CASSPGPRGPYEQYF
-	TRBJ2-7	TRBV30	CAWSVLIQREQYF
-	TRBJ2-5	TRBV24-1	CATSDPGLAGQETQYF
-	TRBJ1-1	TRBV7-6	CASSSGHKTEAFF
-	TRBJ1-5	TRBV29-1	CSVGHYSNQPQHF
-	TRBJ2-2	TRBV24-1	CATSDSSGELFF
-	TRBJ2-7	TRBV11-3	CASSPSTGTFTEQYF
-	TRBJ1-4	TRBV27	CASSWQGAGEKLFF
-	TRBJ2-5	TRBV7-9	CVLWTSDGTQYF
-	TRBJ1-1	TRBV28	CASSSPYRPNTEAFF
-	TRBJ1-2	TRBV6-5	CASSSPAYRGGYTF
-	TRBJ1-2	TRBV6-5	CASSEGNVDGYTF
-	TRBJ2-2	TRBV12-3/TRBV12-4	CASSYSGSWTGELFF
-	TRBJ2-1	TRBV30	CACLDRGQRLASYNEQFF
-	TRBJ1-5	TRBV7-9	CASSLIRNQPQHF
-	TRBJ1-4	TRBV6-1	CASSEFSGRSEKLFF
-	TRBJ2-2	TRBV19	CGSYRGNTGELFF
-	TRBJ2-4	TRBV6-2/TRBV6-3	CASSRTLTGRNSKNIQYF
-	TRBJ2-5	TRBV13	CASSPTRDRGRETQYF
-	TRBJ2-7	TRBV11-3	CARSPGQGPREQYF
-	TRBJ2-5	TRBV5-4	CASSLSTYQETQYF
-	TRBJ2-1	TRBV12-3/TRBV12-4	CASSLRTGARNEQFF
-	TRBJ2-7	TRBV6-5	CASSRNPIYEQYF
medium-sized	TRBJ2-1	TRBV6-5	CASSYQGTFKANEQFF